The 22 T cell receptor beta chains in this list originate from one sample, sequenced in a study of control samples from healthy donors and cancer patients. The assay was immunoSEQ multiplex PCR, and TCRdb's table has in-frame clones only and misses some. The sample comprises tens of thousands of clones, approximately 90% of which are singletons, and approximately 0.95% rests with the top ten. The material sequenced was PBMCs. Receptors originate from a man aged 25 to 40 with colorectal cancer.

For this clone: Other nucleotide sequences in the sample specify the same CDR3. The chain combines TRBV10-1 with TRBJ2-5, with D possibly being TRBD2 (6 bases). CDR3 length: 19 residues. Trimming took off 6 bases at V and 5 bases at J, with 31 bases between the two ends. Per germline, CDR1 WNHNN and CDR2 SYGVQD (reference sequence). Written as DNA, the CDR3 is TGCGCCAGCAGAAAGGGGCGGGGCTCACGTACAAAGGCCTCGGAGACCCAGTACTTC. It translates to CASRKGRGSRTKASETQYF.

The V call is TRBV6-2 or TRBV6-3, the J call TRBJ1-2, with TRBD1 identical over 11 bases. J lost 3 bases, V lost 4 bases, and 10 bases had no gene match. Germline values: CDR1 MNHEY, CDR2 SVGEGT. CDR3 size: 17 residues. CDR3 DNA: TGTGCCAGCAGTTTACCCCCGGGACAGGGGGACGACTATGGCTACACCTTC. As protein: CASSLPPGQGDDYGYTF.

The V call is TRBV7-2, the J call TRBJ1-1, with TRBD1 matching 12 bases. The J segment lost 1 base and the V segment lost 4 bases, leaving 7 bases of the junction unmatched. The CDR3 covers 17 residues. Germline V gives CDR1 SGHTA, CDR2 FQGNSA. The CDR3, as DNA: TGTGCCAGCAGCTCATTACCGGGACAGGGGGCGAACACTGAAGCTTTCTTT. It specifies CASSSLPGQGANTEAFF. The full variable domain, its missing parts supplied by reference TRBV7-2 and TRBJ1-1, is GAGVSQSPSNKVTEKGKDVELRCDPISGHTALYWYRQSLGQGLEFLIYFQGNSAPDKSGLPSDRFSAERTGGSVSTLTIQRTQQEDSAVYLCASSSLPGQGANTEAFFGQGTRLTVV.

The CDR3 coding sequence is TGTGCCACCAGTGACCTTGGGACTAGCGGGGCCTCCGCGGGGGATACGCAGTATTTT. It is translated as CATSDLGTSGASAGDTQYF. V is TRBV24-1 and J is TRBJ2-3, with 13 bases that match TRBD2. There are 19 residues in the CDR3. Germline values: CDR1 KGHDR, CDR2 SFDVKD. Trimming took 4 bases from V and 6 from J; bases not matched to a gene: 15.

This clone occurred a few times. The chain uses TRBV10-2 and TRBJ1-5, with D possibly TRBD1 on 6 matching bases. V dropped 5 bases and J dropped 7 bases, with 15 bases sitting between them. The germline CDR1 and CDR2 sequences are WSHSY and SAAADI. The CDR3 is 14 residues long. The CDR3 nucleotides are TGCGCCAGCAGTTTAGACAGAACAGGGCAGCCCCAGCATTTT. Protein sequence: CASSLDRTGQPQHF.

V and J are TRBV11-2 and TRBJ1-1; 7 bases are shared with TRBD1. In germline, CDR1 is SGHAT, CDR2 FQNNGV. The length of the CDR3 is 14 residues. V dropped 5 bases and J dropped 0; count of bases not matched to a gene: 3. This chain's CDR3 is CASSRQGMNTEAFF. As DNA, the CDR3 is TGTGCCAGCAGCCGACAGGGCATGAACACTGAAGCTTTCTTT.

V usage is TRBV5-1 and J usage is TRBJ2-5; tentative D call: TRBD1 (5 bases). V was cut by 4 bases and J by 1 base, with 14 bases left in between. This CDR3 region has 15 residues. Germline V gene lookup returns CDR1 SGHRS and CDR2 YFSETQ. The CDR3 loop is CASSPTNRPQETQYF. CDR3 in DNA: TGCGCCAGCAGCCCTACCAACAGGCCCCAAGAGACCCAGTACTTC.

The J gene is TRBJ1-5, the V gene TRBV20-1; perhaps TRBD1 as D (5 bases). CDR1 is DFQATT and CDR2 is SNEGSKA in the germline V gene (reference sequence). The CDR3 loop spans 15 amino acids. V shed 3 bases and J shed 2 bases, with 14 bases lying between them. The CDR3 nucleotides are TGCAGTGCTAGTAACAGGCTTGGGGGCAATCAGCCCCAGCATTTT. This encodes CSASNRLGGNQPQHF.

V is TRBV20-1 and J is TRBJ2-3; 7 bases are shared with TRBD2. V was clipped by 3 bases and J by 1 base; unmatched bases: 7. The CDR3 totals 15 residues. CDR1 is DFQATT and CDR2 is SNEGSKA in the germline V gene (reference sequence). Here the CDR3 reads CSASLRGGRTDTQYF. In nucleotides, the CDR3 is TGCAGTGCTAGTCTCCGCGGGGGACGCACAGATACGCAGTATTTT.

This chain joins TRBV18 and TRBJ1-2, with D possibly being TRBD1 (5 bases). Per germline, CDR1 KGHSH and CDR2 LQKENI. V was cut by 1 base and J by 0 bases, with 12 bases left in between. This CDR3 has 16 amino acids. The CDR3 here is CASSPLRDPTNYGYTF. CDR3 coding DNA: TGTGCCAGCTCACCACTGCGGGACCCGACTAACTATGGCTACACCTTC.

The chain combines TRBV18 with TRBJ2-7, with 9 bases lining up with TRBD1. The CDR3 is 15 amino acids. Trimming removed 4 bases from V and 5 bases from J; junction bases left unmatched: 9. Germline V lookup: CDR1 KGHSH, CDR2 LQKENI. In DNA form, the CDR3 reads TGTGCCAGCTCACGGGCCGGACAGGGGATCCACGAGCAGTACTTC. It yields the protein CASSRAGQGIHEQYF.

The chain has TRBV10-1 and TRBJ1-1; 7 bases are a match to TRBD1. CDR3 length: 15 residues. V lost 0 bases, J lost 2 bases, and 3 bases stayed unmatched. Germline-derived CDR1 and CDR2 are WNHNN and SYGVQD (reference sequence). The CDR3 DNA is TGCGCCAGCAGTGAGTCCGGGACAGCTAACACTGAAGCTTTCTTT. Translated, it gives CASSESGTANTEAFF.

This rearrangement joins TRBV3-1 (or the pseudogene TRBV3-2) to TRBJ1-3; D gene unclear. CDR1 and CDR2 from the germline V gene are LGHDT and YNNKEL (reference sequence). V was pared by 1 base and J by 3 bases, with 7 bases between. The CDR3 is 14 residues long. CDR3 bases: TGTGCCAGCAGCCAAGCGACTTTTGGAAACACCATATATTTT. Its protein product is CASSQATFGNTIYF.

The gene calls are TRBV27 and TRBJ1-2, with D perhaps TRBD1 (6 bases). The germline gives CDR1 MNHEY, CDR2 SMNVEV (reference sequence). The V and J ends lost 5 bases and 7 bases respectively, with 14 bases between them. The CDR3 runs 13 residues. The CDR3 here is CASSPSTGLGYTF. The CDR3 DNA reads TGTGCCAGCAGTCCATCAACAGGGCTTGGCTACACCTTC.

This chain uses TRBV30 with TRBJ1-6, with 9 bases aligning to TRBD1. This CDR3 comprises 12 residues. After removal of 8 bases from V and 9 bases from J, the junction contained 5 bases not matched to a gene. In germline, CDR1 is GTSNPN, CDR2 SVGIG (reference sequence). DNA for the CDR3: TGTGCCACGGGACAGGGTGGTTCACCCCTCCACTTT. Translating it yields CATGQGGSPLHF.

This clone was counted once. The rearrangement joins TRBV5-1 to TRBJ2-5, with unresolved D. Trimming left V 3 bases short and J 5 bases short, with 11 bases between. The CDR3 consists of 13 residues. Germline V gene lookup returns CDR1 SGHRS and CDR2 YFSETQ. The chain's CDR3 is CASSSDQWETQYF. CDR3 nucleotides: TGCGCCAGCAGCTCAGATCAGTGGGAGACCCAGTACTTC. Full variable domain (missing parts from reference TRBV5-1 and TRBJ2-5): KAGVTQTPRYLIKTRGQQVTLSCSPISGHRSVSWYQQTPGQGLQFLFEYFSETQRNKGNFPGRFSGRQFSNSRSEMNVSTLELGDSALYLCASSSDQWETQYFGPGTRLLVL.

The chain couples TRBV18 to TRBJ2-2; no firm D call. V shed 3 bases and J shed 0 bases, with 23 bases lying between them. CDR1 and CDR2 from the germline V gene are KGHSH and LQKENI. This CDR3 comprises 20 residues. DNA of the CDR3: TGTGCCAGCTCACCGAACTTCGCTCTCCTCCTTGGCGCGAACACCGGGGAGCTGTTTTTT. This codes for CASSPNFALLLGANTGELFF.

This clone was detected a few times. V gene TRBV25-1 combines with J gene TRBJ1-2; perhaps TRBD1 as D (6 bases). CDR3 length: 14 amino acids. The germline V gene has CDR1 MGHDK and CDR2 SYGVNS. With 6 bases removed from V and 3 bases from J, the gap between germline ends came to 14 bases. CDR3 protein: CASSLGTSYYGYTF. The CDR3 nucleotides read TGTGCCAGCAGCTTGGGGACATCCTACTATGGCTACACCTTC.

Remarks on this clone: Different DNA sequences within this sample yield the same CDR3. The chain's CDR3 is CASSANPKNTEAFF. In nucleotides, the CDR3 is TGTGCCAGCAGTGCCAACCCCAAGAACACTGAAGCTTTCTTT. The chain joins TRBV25-1 to TRBJ1-1; D is ambiguous. The CDR3 consists of 14 residues. Deletions cut 4 bases from V and 1 base from J, with 10 bases between. Germline CDR1 and CDR2: MGHDK and SYGVNS.

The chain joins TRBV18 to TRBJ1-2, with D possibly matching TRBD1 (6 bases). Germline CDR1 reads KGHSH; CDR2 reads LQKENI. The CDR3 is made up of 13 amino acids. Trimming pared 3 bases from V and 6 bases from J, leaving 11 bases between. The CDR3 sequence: CASSPRAGDGYTF. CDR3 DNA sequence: TGTGCCAGCTCACCGCGGGCAGGGGATGGCTACACCTTC. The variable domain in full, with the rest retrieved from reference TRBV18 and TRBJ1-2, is NAGVMQNPRHLVRRRGQEARLRCSPMKGHSHVYWYRQLPEEGLKFMVYLQKENIIDESGMPKERFSAEFPKEGPSILRIQQVVRGDSAAYFCASSPRAGDGYTFGSGTRLTVV.

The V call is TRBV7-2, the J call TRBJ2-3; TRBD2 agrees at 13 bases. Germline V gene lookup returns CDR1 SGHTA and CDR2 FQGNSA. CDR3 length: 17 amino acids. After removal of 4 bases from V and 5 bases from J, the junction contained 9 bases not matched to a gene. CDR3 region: CASSSSGLAGTKDTQYF. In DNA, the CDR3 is TGTGCCAGCAGCTCTTCGGGACTAGCGGGGACCAAAGATACGCAGTATTTT.

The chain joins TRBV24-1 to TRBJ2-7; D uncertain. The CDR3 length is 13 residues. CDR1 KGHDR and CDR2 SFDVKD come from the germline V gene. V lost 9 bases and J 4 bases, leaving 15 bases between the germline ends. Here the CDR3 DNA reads TGTGCCACCCGCCTTGGGGTAAATTACGAGCAGTACTTC. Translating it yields CATRLGVNYEQYF.